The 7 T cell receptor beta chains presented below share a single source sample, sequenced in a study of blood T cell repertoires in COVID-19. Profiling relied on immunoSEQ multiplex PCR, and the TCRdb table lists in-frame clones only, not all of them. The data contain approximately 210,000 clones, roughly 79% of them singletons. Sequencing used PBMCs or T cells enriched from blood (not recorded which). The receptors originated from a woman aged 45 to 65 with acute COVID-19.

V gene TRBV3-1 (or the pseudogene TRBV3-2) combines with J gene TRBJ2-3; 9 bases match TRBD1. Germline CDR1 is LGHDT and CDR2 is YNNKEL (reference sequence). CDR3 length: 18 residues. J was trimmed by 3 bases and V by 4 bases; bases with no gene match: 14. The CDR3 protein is CASSPPYRGPASTDTQYF. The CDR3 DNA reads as TGTGCCAGCAGCCCTCCCTACAGGGGGCCGGCTAGTACAGATACGCAGTATTTT.

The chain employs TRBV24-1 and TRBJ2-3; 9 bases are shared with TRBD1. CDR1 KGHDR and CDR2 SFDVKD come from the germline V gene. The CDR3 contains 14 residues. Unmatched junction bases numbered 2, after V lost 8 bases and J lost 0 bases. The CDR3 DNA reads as TGTGCCACCAAGGGGACAGGGAGCACAGATACGCAGTATTTT. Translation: CATKGTGSTDTQYF.

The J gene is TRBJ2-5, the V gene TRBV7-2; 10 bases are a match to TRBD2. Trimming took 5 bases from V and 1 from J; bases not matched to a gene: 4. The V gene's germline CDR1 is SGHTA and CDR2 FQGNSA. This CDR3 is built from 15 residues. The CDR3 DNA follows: TGTGCCAGCAGCCGTAGCGGGGGGACCCAAGAGACCCAGTACTTC. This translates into CASSRSGGTQETQYF.

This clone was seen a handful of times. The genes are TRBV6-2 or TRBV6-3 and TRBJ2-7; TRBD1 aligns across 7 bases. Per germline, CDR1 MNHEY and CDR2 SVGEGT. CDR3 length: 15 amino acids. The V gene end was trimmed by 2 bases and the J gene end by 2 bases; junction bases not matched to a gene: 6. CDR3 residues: CASSYQETGAYEQYF. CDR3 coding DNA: TGTGCCAGCAGTTACCAAGAAACAGGGGCCTACGAGCAGTACTTC.

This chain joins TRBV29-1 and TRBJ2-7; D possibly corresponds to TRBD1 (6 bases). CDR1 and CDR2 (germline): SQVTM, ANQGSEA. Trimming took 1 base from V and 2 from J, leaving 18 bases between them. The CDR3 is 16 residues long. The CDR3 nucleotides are TGCAGCGTTGAAGCTTGTTTCAGGGGACATGCCTACGAGCAGTACTTC. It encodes CSVEACFRGHAYEQYF.

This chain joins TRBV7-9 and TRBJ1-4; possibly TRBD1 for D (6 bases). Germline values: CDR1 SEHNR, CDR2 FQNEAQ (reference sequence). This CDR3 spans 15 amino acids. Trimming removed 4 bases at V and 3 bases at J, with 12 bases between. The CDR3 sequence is CASSSWTDSNEKLFF. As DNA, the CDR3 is TGTGCCAGCAGCTCGTGGACAGATTCTAATGAAAAACTGTTTTTT.

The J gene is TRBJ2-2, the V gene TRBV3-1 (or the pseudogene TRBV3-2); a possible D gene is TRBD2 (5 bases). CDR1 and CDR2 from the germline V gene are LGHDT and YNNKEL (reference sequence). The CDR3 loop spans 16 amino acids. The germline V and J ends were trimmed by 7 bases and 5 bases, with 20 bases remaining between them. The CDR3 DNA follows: TGTGCCAGCATTGACTACGCAAACCGAGGGACCGGGGAGCTGTTTTTT. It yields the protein CASIDYANRGTGELFF.